This T cell receptor (beta chain) was sequenced during a study of monozygotic twins with inflammatory bowel disease (dated by TCRdb to about 2019). General notes on the study: The full study comprised around 28 monozygotic twin pairs: nine German pairs (four IBD-concordant, five IBD-discordant) and 19 IBD-discordant Danish pairs. Within discordant pairs, disease-associated traits were sought mainly by comparing IBD patients with their genetically identical healthy co-twins. Each individual had, on average, about 151 000 unique TCRalpha sequences and 181 000 unique TCRbeta sequences available for analysis. What the authors observed across the whole study: No single strong signal or clonotype linked to IBD turned up in the results, so the idea that one exists was not supported. Compared with healthy twins, IBD patients shared fewer clonotypes with other individuals, and the difference was most pronounced in patients with signs of disease activity. The analysis was unable to tell different T cell subtypes apart. Repertoire similarity did not differ between concordant and discordant twins, possibly due to limited statistical power. TCRbeta repertoire diversity, by inverse Simpson index, was decreased in IBD patients compared with their healthy co-twins. Differing immunosuppressive treatments among patients may have added background noise and inter-individual variability to the repertoires.

The CDR3, cysteine through phenylalanine, is 14 amino acids long. DNA is not on record. CDR1 and CDR2 (DFQATT, SNEGSKA) derive from the germline V gene (reference sequence). Libraries came from 5' RACE. Each TCR library was prepared from around 3.5 ug of total RNA. For each sample, cDNA synthesis with SMARTScribe reverse transcriptase was split into eight separate reactions. During cDNA synthesis, template switching introduced unique molecular identifiers that contained a 6-nucleotide sample barcode. Two nested PCRs of roughly 16 and 10 cycles amplified the TCRalpha and TCRbeta cDNA, and bead purification followed each PCR. Before amplification, the cDNA was treated with uracil DNA-glycosylase and purified using the QIAquick PCR purification kit. The second PCR added Illumina TruSeq-compatible adapters along with sample-specific barcodes. Library quality and concentration were checked on TapeStation and Qubit, and libraries were pooled at around 5.3 ng each. Sequencing of pooled libraries was carried out on an Illumina HiSeq2500 single-index Rapid Run using 2 x 100 bp reads and custom sequencing primers. The study's processing was this. PCR and sequencing errors were corrected by UMI-based consensus assembly using MiGEC version 1.2.6. MiXCR version 2.1.1 handled V(D)J alignment, clonotype assembly and CDR3 extraction. Gene usage, clonotype sharing and MAIT/NKT TCR abundance were normalised by analysing the top 1000, 10 000 and 20 000 clonotypes per sample. After downsampling to 27 000 UMIs, diversity was calculated as the inverse Simpson index using the vegan R package. Paired Mann-Whitney U tests on discordant twin pairs were used, with Benjamini-Hochberg multiple-testing correction. With the reads reprocessed by TCRdb, a single entry stands for each CDR3 protein sequence and no DNA is reported. These V and J calls derive from TCRdb rather than the authors' analysis. This sample's listing comprises some 440,000 distinct CDR3 sequences. The ten largest clonotypes hold 2% to 2.5% of the sample.

Remarks on this clonotype: Its antigen specificity is not known.

From each donor, a roughly 2.7 ml peripheral blood sample was collected into PAXgene tubes and kept at -80 degrees C. Without any T cell sorting, total RNA was extracted from whole blood using the PAXgene blood miRNA kit on an automated QIAcube. Peripheral blood from monozygotic twin pairs, either concordant or discordant for inflammatory bowel disease, underwent deep TCRalpha and TCRbeta repertoire profiling that used unique molecular barcoding. Smoking habits were recorded for all twin pairs, with individuals classified as current, former or never smokers. The sequence joins TRBV20-1 to TRBJ1-1; the D gene TCRdb calls, TRBD1, cannot be checked with no DNA. The sample consisted of blood. This receptor was obtained from a human donor with ulcerative colitis or Crohn's disease, or a healthy co-twin of an affected twin (not recorded which). This receptor carries the CDR3 CSARAKQGYTEAFF.